This TCR beta chain is from a study of blood T cell repertoires in COVID-19. Study context: From the United States, Italy and Spain came samples of acute and convalescent COVID-19. The cDNA or gDNA used as material had been derived from T cells, B-cell-depleted T cells, or PBMCs.

The CDR3 runs to 14 residues. With 5 bases clipped from V and 8 bases from J, the junction kept 7 bases outside the gene matches. Germline loops: CDR1 MNHEY, CDR2 SVGAGI. In the original processing: Amplification of reference gene primers provided the estimated nucleated cell counts. Using immunoSEQ multiplex PCR, the repertoire was profiled, and TCRdb retains in-frame clones only, with some absent. The V and J calls and the clone size are those of that table, but D and trimming were determined from the DNA. The sample lists around 300,000 clones; 85% to 90% were seen once. The genes are TRBV6-5 and TRBJ1-4; 8 nucleotides match TRBD1. This receptor was obtained from a woman in her thirties or forties with acute or convalescent COVID-19. The sample comprised peripheral blood. CDR3 in amino acids: CASSPTGEGEKLFF. The CDR3 region has the DNA TGTGCCAGCAGTCCGACAGGGGAAGGCGAAAAACTGTTTTTT.